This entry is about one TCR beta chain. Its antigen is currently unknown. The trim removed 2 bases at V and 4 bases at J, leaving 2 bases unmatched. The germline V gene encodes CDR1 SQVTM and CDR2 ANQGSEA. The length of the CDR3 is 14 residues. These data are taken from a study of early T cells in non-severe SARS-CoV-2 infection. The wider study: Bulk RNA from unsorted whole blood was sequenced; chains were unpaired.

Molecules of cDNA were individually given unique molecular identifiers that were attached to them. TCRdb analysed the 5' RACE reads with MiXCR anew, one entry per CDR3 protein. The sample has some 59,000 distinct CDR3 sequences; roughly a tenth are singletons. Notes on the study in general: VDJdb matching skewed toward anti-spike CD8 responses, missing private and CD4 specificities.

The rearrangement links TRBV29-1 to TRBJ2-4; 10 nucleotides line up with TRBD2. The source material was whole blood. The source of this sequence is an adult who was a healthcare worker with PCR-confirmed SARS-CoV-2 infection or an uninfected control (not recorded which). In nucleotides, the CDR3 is TGCAGCGTTGAACTAGCGGGAGTTAAAAACATTCAGTACTTC. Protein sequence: CSVELAGVKNIQYF.